The 30 T cell receptor beta chains below all came from one sample that was sequenced in a study of CD8 T cells in Susac syndrome. RNA was extracted with the RNeasy kit, and a quantity of about 0.45 to 1 ug was reverse transcribed using random hexamers. TCRdb processed the immunoSEQ multiplex PCR reads anew with MiXCR; each CDR3 protein has one entry. There are approximately 210,000 distinct CDR3 sequences in the sample; about 94% occur only once, and 0.15% lies in the top ten. Source material: CD4+ T cells from PBMCs. The receptors here all came from a human donor with Susac syndrome.

The chain recombines TRBV15 with TRBJ2-7; D gene ambiguous. Germline assignment: CDR1 LNHNV and CDR2 YYDKDF (reference sequence). V was clipped by 0 bases and J by 3 bases, with 9 bases between them. This CDR3 contains 14 residues. The CDR3 region has the DNA TGTGCCACCAGCAGAGATTATGGGAACTACGAGCAGTACTTC. This sequence encodes CATSRDYGNYEQYF.

This chain uses TRBV6-2 or TRBV6-3 with TRBJ2-1; 9 bases agree with TRBD1. This CDR3 spans 13 amino acids. The germline V gene encodes CDR1 MNHEY and CDR2 SVGEGT. J gave up 12 bases and V 6 bases, and 9 bases lay outside the gene matches. The CDR3: CASSPLDRGTQFF. In nucleotides, the CDR3 is TGTGCCAGCAGCCCATTGGACAGGGGAACGCAGTTCTTC.

The CDR3: CATSVGENIQYF. The CDR3 coding sequence is TGTGCCACCAGTGTCGGAGAAAACATTCAGTACTTC. The rearrangement links TRBV24-1 to TRBJ2-4; D unclear. V was cut by 5 bases and J by 5 bases, with 6 bases left in between. The CDR3 runs to 12 residues. CDR1 is KGHDR and CDR2 is SFDVKD in the germline V gene.

V usage is TRBV4-2 and J usage is TRBJ1-1; TRBD1 matches at 9 bases. V trimming: 3 bases; J trimming: 6 bases; junction bases outside the gene matches: 8. The CDR3 spans 15 residues. Looked up from germline, CDR1 is LGHNA and CDR2 is YNFKEQ. The CDR3 region has the DNA TGTGCCAGCAGCCATGGGACAGGGAGAAACCCTGAAGCTTTCTTT. It is translated as CASSHGTGRNPEAFF.

The chain employs TRBV5-6 and TRBJ1-2; TRBD1 might be the D (5 bases). Trimming removed 5 bases from V and 6 bases from J, with 14 bases in between. From germline, CDR1 is SGHDT and CDR2 YYEEEE. The CDR3 runs to 13 residues. The CDR3 protein is CASRLGQPDGYTF. CDR3 DNA sequence: TGTGCCAGCAGACTGGGGCAGCCAGATGGCTACACCTTC.

The rearrangement joins TRBV6-1 to TRBJ1-1, with 12 bases aligning to TRBD1. The V gene's germline CDR1 is MNHNS and CDR2 SASEGT. The CDR3 has 16 amino acids. The junction had 7 bases not matched to a gene; V was cut back by 8 bases and J by 0 bases. The CDR3 coding sequence is TGTGCCAGCCGAGCGGGACAGGGGGCCATGAACACTGAAGCTTTCTTT. Translation gives CASRAGQGAMNTEAFF.

The chain recombines TRBV20-1 with TRBJ2-5, with TRBD1 matching over 9 bases. The CDR3 sequence is 13 residues long. Per the germline V gene, CDR1 is DFQATT and CDR2 is SNEGSKA (reference sequence). V shed 5 bases, J shed 5 bases, and the junction held 6 bases outside the gene matches. DNA of the CDR3: TGCAGTGCTCAACAGGGGGCAGAGGAGACCCAGTACTTC. As protein: CSAQQGAEETQYF.

The genes are TRBV7-2 and TRBJ1-2; D uncertain. This CDR3 is 13 amino acids long. Trimming left V 7 bases short and J 6 bases short, with 15 bases between. The germline V gene encodes CDR1 SGHTA and CDR2 FQGNSA. CDR3 coding DNA: TGTGCCAGCACCCCCCGGCCCATCGATGGCTACACCTTC. It translates to CASTPRPIDGYTF. Using reference TRBV7-2 and TRBJ1-2 for the parts outside the CDR3, the full variable domain is GAGVSQSPSNKVTEKGKDVELRCDPISGHTALYWYRQSLGQGLEFLIYFQGNSAPDKSGLPSDRFSAERTGGSVSTLTIQRTQQEDSAVYLCASTPRPIDGYTFGSGTRLTVV.

J is TRBJ2-5 and V is TRBV6-5; perhaps TRBD1 as D (5 bases). CDR1 is MNHEY, CDR2 SVGAGI, per germline. This CDR3 comprises 16 residues. V shed 1 base and J shed 5 bases, with 17 bases lying between them. CDR3 bases: TGTGCCAGCAGTTACTTAAGCCAGGCAGGGCGGGAGACCCAGTACTTC. Translation gives CASSYLSQAGRETQYF.

The J gene is TRBJ2-1, the V gene TRBV28; D is unresolved. V lost 7 bases to trimming and J lost 8 bases, with 15 bases between them. Germline CDR1 is MDHEN and CDR2 is SYDVKM. The CDR3 length is 13 residues. The CDR3 protein is CASTSDLRDEQFF. Here the CDR3 DNA reads TGTGCCAGCACCTCGGACCTTAGGGATGAGCAGTTCTTC.

V and J are TRBV20-1 and TRBJ2-5; the match to TRBD1 covers 7 bases. The ends lost 6 bases at V and 5 bases at J; junction bases unmatched: 12. CDR1 is DFQATT and CDR2 is SNEGSKA in the germline V gene (reference sequence). The CDR3 runs 14 residues. The CDR3 region is CSALHEGASETQYF. CDR3 coding DNA: TGCAGTGCCTTACATGAGGGGGCGTCGGAGACCCAGTACTTC.

The chain joins TRBV30 to TRBJ1-5, with TRBD1 as a possible D gene (6 bases). Germline-derived CDR1 and CDR2 are GTSNPN and SVGIG (reference sequence). CDR3 length: 17 residues. Trimming stripped 2 bases from V and 0 bases from J, with 17 bases between. CDR3 amino acids: CAWSRAGAEYSNQPQHF. CDR3 sequence (DNA): TGTGCCTGGAGTCGGGCAGGGGCGGAATATAGCAATCAGCCCCAGCATTTT.

V is TRBV28 and J is TRBJ2-2; D unresolved. V gave up 2 bases and J gave up 8 bases, with 6 bases separating them. Germline V lookup: CDR1 MDHEN, CDR2 SYDVKM. The CDR3 totals 12 residues. CDR3: CASSLRLGELFF. DNA of the CDR3: TGTGCCAGCAGTTTACGGTTAGGGGAGCTGTTTTTT.

As DNA, the CDR3 is TGTGCCATTAGTCCGGGACAGGGTTTAAATGAGCAGTTCTTC. Translation: CAISPGQGLNEQFF. V is TRBV10-3 and J is TRBJ2-1; TRBD1 matches at 9 bases. V trimming: 9 bases; J trimming: 7 bases; junction bases outside the gene matches: 10. The CDR3 runs 14 residues. Germline-derived CDR1 and CDR2 are ENHRY and SYGVKD.

The V gene is TRBV12-3 or TRBV12-4, the J gene TRBJ2-3; D may be TRBD1 (6 bases). V lost 5 bases and J lost 2, with 17 bases in between. The CDR3 has 16 amino acids. The CDR3 reads CASSPDRPLYTDTQYF. CDR3 nucleotides: TGTGCCAGCAGTCCCGACAGGCCCCTTTACACAGATACGCAGTATTTT.

J is TRBJ2-1 and V is TRBV13; D possibly corresponds to TRBD1 (7 bases). CDR3 length equals 15 residues. V was pared by 5 bases and J by 5 bases, with 16 bases between. Germline lookup yields CDR1 PRHDT and CDR2 FYEKMQ (reference sequence). The CDR3: CASSPRARGDNEQFF. CDR3 DNA sequence: TGTGCCAGCAGCCCCCGGGCCAGGGGGGACAATGAGCAGTTCTTC.

V gene TRBV6-5 combines with J gene TRBJ2-3, with D possibly called TRBD1 or TRBD2 (5 bases each). The V gene's germline CDR1 is MNHEY and CDR2 SVGAGI. The CDR3 length is 16 residues. The ends were cut back, 0 bases at V and 2 bases at J, with 12 bases in the middle. CDR3 region: CASSYSRRGYTDTQYF. CDR3 in DNA: TGTGCCAGCAGTTACTCGCGTCGGGGCTACACAGATACGCAGTATTTT.

This clonotype has only one observation. The chain combines TRBV6-6 with TRBJ1-4, with 10 nucleotides matching TRBD1. The length of the CDR3 is 14 residues. The germline V gene encodes CDR1 MNHNY and CDR2 SVGAGI (reference sequence). V lost 8 bases to trimming and J lost 6 bases; unmatched junction nucleotides: 6. This chain's CDR3 is CASERQGADEKLFF. In DNA form, the CDR3 reads TGTGCCAGCGAGAGACAGGGGGCAGATGAAAAACTGTTTTTT.

J is TRBJ1-2 and V is TRBV19; D unresolved. The V and J ends lost 3 bases and 2 bases respectively, with 10 bases between them. Germline V lookup: CDR1 LNHDA, CDR2 SQIVND (reference sequence). This CDR3 spans 14 amino acids. Here the CDR3 reads CASSIFSDNYGYTF. The CDR3 DNA follows: TGTGCCAGTAGTATTTTTTCGGACAACTATGGCTACACCTTC.

The CDR3 DNA is TGTGCCAGCAGCCTCGGGAGGGTAGGGGGTACGCAGTATTTT. This sequence encodes CASSLGRVGGTQYF. V usage is TRBV7-2 and J usage is TRBJ2-3, with 8 bases that match TRBD2. This CDR3 has 14 residues. CDR1 SGHTA and CDR2 FQGNSA come from the germline V gene. Unmatched junction bases numbered 9, after V lost 5 bases and J lost 8 bases.

V is TRBV5-6 and J is TRBJ2-3, with D tentatively TRBD1 (5 bases). The germline V and J ends were trimmed by 4 bases and 2 bases, with 14 bases remaining between them. In germline, CDR1 is SGHDT, CDR2 YYEEEE. This CDR3 comprises 15 residues. For the CDR3, the DNA is TGTGCCAGCAGCCTGCAGGGTGACCCCACAGATACGCAGTATTTT. Protein: CASSLQGDPTDTQYF.

This clonotype was counted once. The chain carries TRBV30 and TRBJ1-2; tentative D call: TRBD1 (5 bases). Trimming took off 3 bases at V and 5 bases at J, with 13 bases between the two ends. This CDR3 has 13 residues. The germline gives CDR1 GTSNPN, CDR2 SVGIG (reference sequence). The CDR3 loop is CAWSSGARYGYTF. For the CDR3, the DNA is TGTGCCTGGAGCAGCGGGGCGAGGTATGGCTACACCTTC.

The chain has TRBV6-6 and TRBJ1-2; 8 bases fit TRBD1. Per germline, CDR1 MNHNY and CDR2 SVGAGI (reference sequence). This CDR3 spans 14 amino acids. J was trimmed by 5 bases and V by 5 bases; bases with no gene match: 7. For the CDR3, the DNA is TGTGCCAGCAGTAGAGGACAGGGCAAATATGGCTACACCTTC. This gives the protein CASSRGQGKYGYTF.

The chain has TRBV7-9 and TRBJ2-5; 8 nucleotides align to TRBD1. Germline-derived CDR1 and CDR2 are SEHNR and FQNEAQ (reference sequence). This CDR3 has 16 residues. V dropped 1 base and J dropped 1; count of bases not matched to a gene: 5. CDR3 in DNA: TGTGCCAGCAGCTTAGATCGCACAGGGGGCCAAGAGACCCAGTACTTC. This codes for CASSLDRTGGQETQYF.

The J gene is TRBJ2-1, the V gene TRBV6-5; no firm D call. The germline V gene has CDR1 MNHEY and CDR2 SVGAGI. The CDR3 is 13 amino acids. The V and J ends lost 5 bases and 9 bases respectively, with 14 bases between them. The CDR3 region is CASSLLGSAEQFF. The CDR3 DNA reads TGTGCCAGCAGTCTCCTCGGGTCAGCTGAGCAGTTCTTC.

The chain links TRBV7-3 to TRBJ1-1; 8 bases agree with TRBD1. V was clipped by 5 bases and J by 6 bases; unmatched bases: 5. From germline, CDR1 is SGHTA and CDR2 FQGTGA. The CDR3 extends over 13 amino acids. The CDR3 nucleotides are TGTGCCAGCAGCGACAGGGGCAGGGCTGAAGCTTTCTTT. Translation gives CASSDRGRAEAFF.

This chain uses TRBV6-2 or TRBV6-3 with TRBJ1-6, with no clear D. This CDR3 has 13 amino acids. Looked up from germline, CDR1 is MNHEY and CDR2 is SVGEGT. Trimming pared 2 bases from V and 12 bases from J, leaving 11 bases between. This CDR3 is CASSYGQPVPLHF. The CDR3 DNA follows: TGTGCCAGCAGTTACGGGCAACCTGTACCCCTCCACTTT.

The chain joins TRBV28 to TRBJ2-3; TRBD1 matches 7 bases. Germline CDR1 reads MDHEN; CDR2 reads SYDVKM. The CDR3 is made up of 15 amino acids. J was trimmed by 0 bases and V by 6 bases; bases with no gene match: 6. In nucleotides, the CDR3 is TGTGCCAGCAGCATACAGGGGCCTAGCACAGATACGCAGTATTTT. This sequence encodes CASSIQGPSTDTQYF.

The V gene is TRBV29-1, the J gene TRBJ2-7, with 7 bases fitting TRBD1. V was pared by 6 bases and J by 1 base, with 6 bases of the junction left unmatched. The length of the CDR3 is 13 residues. CDR1 SQVTM and CDR2 ANQGSEA come from the germline V gene. The CDR3 DNA follows: TGCAGCGTAGATACGACAGGGTCCTACGAGCAGTACTTC. Its protein is CSVDTTGSYEQYF.

J is TRBJ2-4 and V is TRBV25-1; D is perhaps TRBD2 (6 bases). This CDR3 has 13 amino acids. V was pared by 5 bases and J by 8 bases, with 13 bases between. Germline CDR1 and CDR2: MGHDK and SYGVNS. The CDR3, as DNA: TGTGCCAGCAGTCGGGAGTCCCTTGACATTCAGTACTTC. Translation: CASSRESLDIQYF.